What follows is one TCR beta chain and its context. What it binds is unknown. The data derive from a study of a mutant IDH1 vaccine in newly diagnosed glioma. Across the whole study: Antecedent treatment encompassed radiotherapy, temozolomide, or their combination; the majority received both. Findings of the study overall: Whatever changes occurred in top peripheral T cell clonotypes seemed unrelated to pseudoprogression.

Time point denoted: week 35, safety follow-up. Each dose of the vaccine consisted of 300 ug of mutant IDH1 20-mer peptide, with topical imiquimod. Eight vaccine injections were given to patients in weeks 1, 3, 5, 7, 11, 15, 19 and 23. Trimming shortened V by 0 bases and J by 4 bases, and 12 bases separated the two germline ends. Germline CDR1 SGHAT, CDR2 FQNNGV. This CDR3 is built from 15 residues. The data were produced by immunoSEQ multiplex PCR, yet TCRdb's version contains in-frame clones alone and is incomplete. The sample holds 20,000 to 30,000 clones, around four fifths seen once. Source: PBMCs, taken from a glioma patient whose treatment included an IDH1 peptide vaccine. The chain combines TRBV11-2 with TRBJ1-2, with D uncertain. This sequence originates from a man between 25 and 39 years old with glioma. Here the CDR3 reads CASSLDKSGSYGYTF. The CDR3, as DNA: TGTGCCAGCAGCTTAGATAAGTCGGGCTCCTATGGCTACACCTTC.